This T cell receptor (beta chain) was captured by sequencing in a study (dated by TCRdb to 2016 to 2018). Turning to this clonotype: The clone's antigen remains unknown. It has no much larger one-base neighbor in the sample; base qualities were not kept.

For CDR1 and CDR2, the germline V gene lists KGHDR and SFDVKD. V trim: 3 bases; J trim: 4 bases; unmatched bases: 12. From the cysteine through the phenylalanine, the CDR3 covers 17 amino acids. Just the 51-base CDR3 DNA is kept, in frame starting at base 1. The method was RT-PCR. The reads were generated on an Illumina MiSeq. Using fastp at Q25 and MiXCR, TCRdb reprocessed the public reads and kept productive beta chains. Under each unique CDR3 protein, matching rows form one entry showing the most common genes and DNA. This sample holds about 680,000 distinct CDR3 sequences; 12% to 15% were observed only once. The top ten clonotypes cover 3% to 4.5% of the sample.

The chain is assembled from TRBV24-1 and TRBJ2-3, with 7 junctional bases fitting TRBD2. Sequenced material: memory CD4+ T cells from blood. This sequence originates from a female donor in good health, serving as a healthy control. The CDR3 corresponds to CATSDHRGREGADTQYF. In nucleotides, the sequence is TGTGCCACCAGTGATCACCGCGGGAGAGAAGGCGCAGATACGCAGTATTTT.